This T cell receptor (beta chain) emerged from a study of OX40 agonist ivuxolimab in advanced cancers. The data were produced by immunoSEQ multiplex PCR, yet TCRdb's version contains in-frame clones alone and is incomplete. Of 90,000 or so clones in the sample, about 93% are singletons; the top ten hold 0.7% to 0.95%. Trimming removed 4 bases from V and 5 bases from J; junction bases left unmatched: 4. Germline CDR1 reads LNHDA; CDR2 reads SQIVND (reference sequence). This CDR3 comprises 14 residues. This sequence joins TRBV19 and TRBJ2-2, with 7 bases fitting TRBD1. The clonotype comes from an adult with an advanced solid tumor such as melanoma, head and neck, liver or kidney cancer. Sample: CD4+ or CD8+ T cells sorted from blood, taken in a trial of the OX40 agonist ivuxolimab. CDR3 sequence (DNA): TGTGCCAGTAGTACACAGGGGTGGACCGGGGAGCTGTTTTTT. This encodes CASSTQGWTGELFF.